The next 22 T cell receptor beta chains were all read from a single sample in a study of blood T cell repertoires in COVID-19. TCRdb's table, derived via immunoSEQ multiplex PCR, lists solely in-frame clones and lacks some. The sample lists roughly 200,000 clones, 86% occurring once. Sequencing was carried out using PBMCs or T cells enriched from blood (not recorded which). The origin of the receptors is a middle-aged woman in a cohort exposed to, infected with or recovered from COVID-19 (not recorded which).

The chain is built from TRBV29-1 and TRBJ2-1; D not certain. With 6 bases removed from V and 7 bases from J, the gap between germline ends came to 13 bases. The CDR3 has 12 residues. CDR1 is SQVTM and CDR2 is ANQGSEA in the germline V gene. The CDR3, as DNA: TGCAGCGTCGCGCCCGGTCCGAATGAGCAGTTCTTC. Translated: CSVAPGPNEQFF.

This chain connects TRBV7-9 to TRBJ2-7; D perhaps matches TRBD1 (5 bases). With 5 bases removed from V and 2 bases from J, the gap between germline ends came to 19 bases. Germline V gives CDR1 SEHNR, CDR2 FQNEAQ (reference sequence). The CDR3 consists of 16 residues. As DNA, the CDR3 is TGTGCCAGCAGCACAAGCCAGGGTTCGCTACCCTACGAGCAGTACTTC. Protein product: CASSTSQGSLPYEQYF.

The CDR3 DNA sequence: TGTGCCAGCAGCGATGGGACTCCAGATACGCAGTATTTT. Its protein is CASSDGTPDTQYF. The chain couples TRBV2 to TRBJ2-3, with D perhaps TRBD2 (6 bases). The germline V gene encodes CDR1 SNHLY and CDR2 FYNNEI. V lost 6 bases and J 4 bases, leaving 11 bases between the germline ends. CDR3 length: 13 amino acids.

This rearrangement joins TRBV6-4 to TRBJ1-1; no clear D. The CDR3 covers 14 residues. Germline V gene sequence: CDR1 MRHNA, CDR2 SNTAGT. Trimming removed 4 bases from V and 4 bases from J, with 13 bases in between. The DNA of the CDR3 is TGTGCCAGCAGTGCTGCCCCCGGAGGCACTGAAGCTTTCTTT. This translates into CASSAAPGGTEAFF.

This clone has just one count. The V call is TRBV5-6, the J call TRBJ2-7; 9 positions match TRBD1. The CDR3 sequence is 15 residues long. Losses at the gene ends were 4 bases for V and 6 bases for J; bases not matched to a gene: 11. Germline V gene lookup returns CDR1 SGHDT and CDR2 YYEEEE. DNA for the CDR3: TGTGCCAGCAGCCCCCCGGACAGGGGAAGTCGCGAGCAGTACTTC. Protein sequence: CASSPPDRGSREQYF.

The rearrangement links TRBV5-1 to TRBJ1-1, with 11 bases that match TRBD1. Germline CDR1 reads SGHRS; CDR2 reads YFSETQ. The CDR3 has 14 amino acids. V dropped 3 bases and J dropped 10; count of bases not matched to a gene: 8. The CDR3 nucleotides are TGCGCCAGCAGCTGGGGACAGGGGGAAGTACCAGCTTTCTTT. This encodes CASSWGQGEVPAFF.

This chain connects TRBV6-5 to TRBJ2-2; the D gene is possibly TRBD2 (6 bases). Germline assignment: CDR1 MNHEY and CDR2 SVGAGI. The CDR3 has 15 residues. With 8 bases removed from V and 4 bases from J, the gap between germline ends came to 17 bases. The CDR3 spells CASGGRVAATGELFF. CDR3 sequence (DNA): TGTGCCAGCGGGGGTAGGGTAGCGGCCACCGGGGAGCTGTTTTTT.

The V and J genes are TRBV7-2 and TRBJ2-5, with a possible D match to TRBD1 (5 bases). Germline values: CDR1 SGHTA, CDR2 FQGNSA. The V end lost 2 bases, the J end lost 2 bases, and 9 bases lay between the germline ends. The CDR3 runs to 14 residues. For the CDR3, the DNA is TGTGCCAGCAGCTTATTAGGGGTACAAGAGACCCAGTACTTC. Encoded protein: CASSLLGVQETQYF.

V usage is TRBV11-2 and J usage is TRBJ2-3; TRBD2 matches 11 bases. The germline gives CDR1 SGHAT, CDR2 FQNNGV. With 1 base clipped from V and 6 bases from J, the junction kept 6 bases outside the gene matches. This CDR3 is 16 amino acids long. The DNA for the CDR3 is TGTGCCAGCAGCTTAGTGAGGACTAGCGGGCCGGATACGCAGTATTTT. Its protein is CASSLVRTSGPDTQYF.

This clone has only one observation. This rearrangement joins TRBV6-2 or TRBV6-3 to TRBJ2-7; 7 positions match TRBD1. The CDR3 runs 12 residues. Germline values: CDR1 MNHEY, CDR2 SVGEGT. V was clipped by 5 bases and J by 6 bases; unmatched bases: 4. CDR3 sequence reads: CASSPNRGEQYF. The CDR3 DNA reads TGTGCCAGCAGTCCCAACAGGGGCGAGCAGTACTTC.

V gene TRBV4-2 combines with J gene TRBJ1-1; D gene ambiguous. Trimming removed 0 bases at V and 8 bases at J, with 13 bases between. Germline loops: CDR1 LGHNA, CDR2 YNFKEQ. This CDR3 is 14 amino acids long. The CDR3 protein is CASSQEVGRREAFF. The CDR3 nucleotides read TGTGCCAGCAGCCAAGAAGTGGGCAGACGAGAAGCTTTCTTT.

The gene calls are TRBV7-9 and TRBJ2-3; 10 bases are a match to TRBD2. CDR3 length: 16 residues. Germline CDR1 is SEHNR and CDR2 is FQNEAQ (reference sequence). With 3 bases clipped from V and 6 bases from J, the junction kept 9 bases outside the gene matches. The CDR3 is CASSLTAGGPKDTQYF. CDR3 DNA: TGTGCCAGCAGCTTGACAGCGGGAGGGCCTAAGGATACGCAGTATTTT.

Points on this clone: This sample also contains other DNA sequences that code for the same CDR3. The chain carries TRBV27 and TRBJ2-7, with TRBD1 matching 10 bases. CDR3 length: 15 amino acids. CDR1 MNHEY and CDR2 SMNVEV come from the germline V gene (reference sequence). J lost 1 base, V lost 4 bases, and 4 bases had no gene match. The CDR3 loop reads CASSSPGQGSYEQYF. In DNA, the CDR3 is TGTGCCAGCAGTTCTCCGGGACAGGGGTCCTACGAGCAGTACTTC.

The V call is TRBV5-1, the J call TRBJ1-6; 10 bases are shared with TRBD1. CDR1 and CDR2 (germline): SGHRS, YFSETQ. The trim removed 3 bases at V and 6 bases at J, leaving 0 bases unmatched. The CDR3 totals 14 residues. The CDR3 region has the DNA TGCGCCAGCAGCTGGGACAGGGGTAATTCACCCCTCCACTTT. Translation: CASSWDRGNSPLHF.

The V gene is TRBV19, the J gene TRBJ1-1; D uncertain. Trimming cost V 5 bases and J 5 bases, with 9 bases left between them. In germline, CDR1 is LNHDA, CDR2 SQIVND (reference sequence). This CDR3 is 12 amino acids long. This CDR3 is CASSAGMTEAFF. For the CDR3, the DNA is TGTGCCAGTAGTGCCGGGATGACTGAAGCTTTCTTT.

The rearrangement uses TRBV2 and TRBJ2-3, with 10 bases aligning to TRBD2. Germline V lookup: CDR1 SNHLY, CDR2 FYNNEI. The J segment lost 1 base and the V segment lost 6 bases, leaving 4 bases of the junction unmatched. This CDR3 is built from 15 residues. The CDR3 coding sequence is TGTGCCAGCAGGGCCGGGACTAGCGGCACAGATACGCAGTATTTT. Translating gives CASRAGTSGTDTQYF. The full variable domain, with the rest looked up from reference TRBV2 and TRBJ2-3, is EPEVTQTPSHQVTQMGQEVILRCVPISNHLYFYWYRQILGQKVEFLVSFYNNEISEKSEIFDDQFSVERPDGSNFTLKIRSTKLEDSAMYFCASRAGTSGTDTQYFGPGTRLTVL.

A single count supports this clone. The chain couples TRBV13 to TRBJ1-6; D may be TRBD1 (5 bases). The CDR3 spans 14 residues. Per the germline V gene, CDR1 is PRHDT and CDR2 is FYEKMQ (reference sequence). V lost 5 bases, J lost 5 bases, and 10 bases lay in between. CDR3 loop: CASSGAGDNSPLHF. CDR3 bases: TGTGCCAGCAGCGGGGCAGGTGATAATTCACCCCTCCACTTT.

This clone was observed a single time. V is TRBV7-9 and J is TRBJ1-2; the D gene is possibly TRBD1 (6 bases). Trimming pared 5 bases from V and 2 bases from J, leaving 15 bases between. The CDR3 runs 15 residues. The V gene's germline CDR1 is SEHNR and CDR2 FQNEAQ (reference sequence). The CDR3 reads CASSPPGGRNYGYTF. CDR3 nucleotides: TGTGCCAGCAGCCCGCCCGGGGGGCGAAACTATGGCTACACCTTC.

The rearrangement joins TRBV12-3 or TRBV12-4 to TRBJ1-1, with a tentative D call TRBD1 (6 bases). Deletions cut 5 bases from V and 14 bases from J, with 15 bases between. This CDR3 is 11 amino acids long. The CDR3 region has the DNA TGTGCCAGCAGTATAACAGGGCCGTTGTTCTTT. Translating it yields CASSITGPLFF.

The genes are TRBV3-1 (or the pseudogene TRBV3-2) and TRBJ2-3; D not resolved. This CDR3 has 14 residues. Germline V CDR1 and CDR2: LGHDT, YNNKEL (reference sequence). The germline V and J ends were trimmed by 1 base and 3 bases, with 8 bases remaining between them. In DNA, the CDR3 is TGTGCCAGCAGCCAAGGAGAGGTGACAGATACGCAGTATTTT. Its protein product is CASSQGEVTDTQYF.

The chain joins TRBV4-1 to TRBJ2-7; TRBD1 matches 7 bases. J gave up 3 bases and V 1 base, and 6 bases lay outside the gene matches. This CDR3 is built from 15 residues. Germline CDR1 is MGHRA and CDR2 is YSYEKL. The CDR3 DNA is TGCGCCAGCAGCCAAGGATTCCAGGGGGACTACGAGCAGTACTTC. Translated: CASSQGFQGDYEQYF.

The J gene is TRBJ2-1, the V gene TRBV4-2, with 11 bases aligning to TRBD2. V trimming: 3 bases; J trimming: 7 bases; junction bases outside the gene matches: 11. Germline-derived CDR1 and CDR2 are LGHNA and YNFKEQ. The CDR3 covers 17 residues. CDR3 residues: CASSQRLAGSTMNEQFF. The DNA for the CDR3 is TGTGCCAGCAGCCAGAGACTAGCGGGGAGTACGATGAATGAGCAGTTCTTC.